The 20 T cell receptor beta chains below come from one sample, sequenced in a study of CD8 T cells in ankylosing spondylitis. Each CDR3 protein gets one entry after TCRdb re-called the 5' RACE reads with MiXCR. Of about 340,000 distinct CDR3 sequences listed, approximately 15% are singletons. The sequencing input was blood, either unsorted or a sorted T cell fraction (not recorded which). Every receptor here comes from a male donor with ankylosing spondylitis or in good health (not recorded which).

The chain recombines TRBV2 with TRBJ1-5; TRBD1 matches 9 bases. Germline V gives CDR1 SNHLY, CDR2 FYNNEI. With V trimmed by 2 bases and J by 7 bases, 9 bases remained unmatched. The CDR3 length is 16 residues. The CDR3 reads CASSEPPGQGNQPQHF. As DNA, the CDR3 is TGTGCCAGCAGTGAACCCCCGGGACAGGGTAACCAGCCCCAGCATTTT.

This clonotype has just one count. The chain couples TRBV12-3 or TRBV12-4 to TRBJ2-1; D may be TRBD2 (5 bases). The J call could be wrong; TRBJ2-7 is a better fit for the DNA end. CDR3 length equals 12 residues. The CDR3 DNA follows: TGTGCCAGCAGGGCGGCTAGCAATGAGCAGTACTTC. Protein: CASRAASNEQYF.

The DNA of the CDR3 is TGCGCCAGCAGCTTCGGATCGCAGGCGTCGGCTTTCTTT. Protein sequence: CASSFGSQASAFF. The chain uses TRBV5-1 and TRBJ1-1; D not resolved. Trimming stripped 2 bases from V and 11 bases from J, with 16 bases between. This CDR3 is built from 13 residues. Germline V gives CDR1 SGHRS, CDR2 YFSETQ.

The table lists this clonotype with a few counts. The chain joins TRBV20-1 to TRBJ2-7; 8 bases fit TRBD2. V gave up 5 bases and J gave up 4 bases; unmatched junction bases: 13. The CDR3 is 15 residues long. Germline CDR1 is DFQATT and CDR2 is SNEGSKA (reference sequence). CDR3 coding DNA: TGCAGTGCTCGGCAGACGGGAGCGGGAGTTTACGAGCAGTACTTC. As protein: CSARQTGAGVYEQYF.

The chain has TRBV10-3 and TRBJ2-1, with D tentatively TRBD1 (6 bases). V dropped 9 bases and J dropped 0 bases, with 18 bases sitting between them. CDR3 length: 16 residues. Germline V lookup: CDR1 ENHRY, CDR2 SYGVKD. This CDR3 is CAIGKGDTSSYNEQFF. Written as DNA, the CDR3 is TGTGCCATTGGCAAAGGGGACACCTCCTCCTACAATGAGCAGTTCTTC.

This clonotype appeared many times. The chain joins TRBV6-1 to TRBJ2-1; 11 bases fit TRBD1. V shed 9 bases, J shed 7 bases, and the junction held 8 bases outside the gene matches. This CDR3 has 14 residues. Germline V gene data show CDR1 as MNHNS and CDR2 as SASEGT. The CDR3 sequence is CASRSGTGGNEQFF. The DNA for the CDR3 is TGTGCCAGTAGATCCGGGACAGGGGGAAATGAGCAGTTCTTC.

The V call is TRBV5-1, the J call TRBJ1-1; 7 bases are a match to TRBD1. From germline, CDR1 is SGHRS and CDR2 YFSETQ. The junction had 8 bases not matched to a gene; V was cut back by 3 bases and J by 3 bases. CDR3 length: 15 residues. CDR3 sequence (DNA): TGCGCCAGCAGCTGGAGACAGGGCGTGGACACTGAAGCTTTCTTT. Protein sequence: CASSWRQGVDTEAFF.

In this sample, this clonotype turned up a few times. The rearrangement links TRBV2 to TRBJ1-4; perhaps TRBD1 as D (5 bases). The CDR3 is made up of 13 amino acids. The V gene's germline CDR1 is SNHLY and CDR2 FYNNEI. Trimming removed 10 bases at V and 8 bases at J, with 17 bases between. The CDR3 DNA reads as TGTGCCACCATTAGGGACTTCGGGGAAAAACTGTTTTTT. It codes for CATIRDFGEKLFF.

The chain has TRBV20-1 and TRBJ1-6; 11 bases are shared with TRBD1. Germline-derived CDR1 and CDR2 are DFQATT and SNEGSKA (reference sequence). This CDR3 is built from 15 residues. Trimming cost V 6 bases and J 4 bases; bases outside gene matches: 5. The CDR3 loop is CSARTGGQYNSPLHF. In nucleotides, the CDR3 is TGCAGTGCCCGGACAGGGGGCCAGTATAATTCACCCCTCCACTTT.

This clonotype was picked up a small number of times. The V and J genes are TRBV5-1 and TRBJ2-5; perhaps TRBD1 as D (5 bases). V gave up 4 bases and J gave up 3 bases, with 13 bases separating them. The CDR3 totals 14 residues. CDR1 and CDR2 (germline): SGHRS, YFSETQ. DNA of the CDR3: TGCGCCAGCAGCCTTAAGACAGCTGAAGAGACCCAGTACTTC. Translation: CASSLKTAEETQYF.

This clonotype was seen repeatedly, ten times or more. The chain carries TRBV24-1 and TRBJ1-5, with D possibly being TRBD1 (6 bases). This CDR3 comprises 13 residues. Trimming took 6 bases from V and 2 from J, leaving 7 bases between them. Germline V lookup: CDR1 KGHDR, CDR2 SFDVKD. The CDR3 protein is CATSPGGNQPQHF. The CDR3 DNA follows: TGTGCCACCAGTCCAGGGGGCAATCAGCCCCAGCATTTT.

This chain connects TRBV29-1 to TRBJ1-1; D uncertain. V was shortened by 3 bases and J by 3 bases, with 17 bases between the two germline ends. There are 15 residues in the CDR3. The germline V gene encodes CDR1 SQVTM and CDR2 ANQGSEA. The CDR3: CSVDSSGSSDTEAFF. The CDR3 DNA reads as TGCAGCGTTGATTCTTCAGGTTCGTCGGACACTGAAGCTTTCTTT.

This clonotype was picked up a small number of times. The chain has TRBV3-1 and TRBJ2-6; 8 nucleotides align to TRBD1. This CDR3 is built from 15 residues. J gave up 2 bases and V 4 bases, and 1 base lay outside the gene matches. CDR1 is LGHDT, CDR2 YNNKEL, per germline (reference sequence). Here the CDR3 DNA reads TGTGCCAGCAGCCCACAGGGGGCTGGGGCCAACGTCCTGACTTTC. It specifies CASSPQGAGANVLTF.

This clonotype was seen more than once but under ten times. The chain carries TRBV5-1 and TRBJ2-1; 7 bases line up with TRBD1. This CDR3 comprises 15 residues. Germline-derived CDR1 and CDR2 are SGHRS and YFSETQ. V lost 0 bases and J lost 6; bases outside the gene matches: 6. CDR3 amino acids: CASSLVLPGGNEQFF. As DNA, the CDR3 is TGCGCCAGCAGCTTGGTTCTGCCAGGGGGCAATGAGCAGTTCTTC.

This clonotype was detected only a few times. This rearrangement joins TRBV19 to TRBJ1-2; 8 bases are shared with TRBD1. V trimming: 1 base; J trimming: 2 bases; junction bases outside the gene matches: 0. Germline-derived CDR1 and CDR2 are LNHDA and SQIVND (reference sequence). The CDR3 extends over 14 amino acids. The CDR3: CASSIGQGNYGYTF. The CDR3 nucleotides read TGTGCCAGTAGTATAGGACAGGGGAACTATGGCTACACCTTC.

This clonotype was counted between two and nine times. The chain carries TRBV4-1 and TRBJ2-6, with D unresolved. Germline-derived CDR1 and CDR2 are MGHRA and YSYEKL. CDR3 size: 17 residues. Trimming removed 0 bases from V and 0 bases from J, with 9 bases in between. Here the CDR3 reads CASSQDMHPSGANVLTF. CDR3 coding DNA: TGCGCCAGCAGCCAAGATATGCATCCCTCTGGGGCCAACGTCCTGACTTTC.

This clonotype was detected many times. The chain links TRBV7-2 to TRBJ2-1, with D unresolved. The CDR3 has 11 residues. V dropped 7 bases and J dropped 2 bases, with 3 bases sitting between them. The germline CDR1 and CDR2 sequences are SGHTA and FQGNSA. Here the CDR3 DNA reads TGTGCCAGCAACACCTACAATGAGCAGTTCTTC. Encoded protein: CASNTYNEQFF.

The V and J genes are TRBV5-1 and TRBJ2-7; D is possibly TRBD2 (6 bases). The CDR3 loop spans 15 amino acids. CDR1 is SGHRS and CDR2 is YFSETQ in the germline V gene. Trimming took off 0 bases at V and 2 bases at J, with 12 bases between the two ends. The CDR3 DNA is TGCGCCAGCAGCTTGGGGGGGGTATCAGCCTACGAGCAGTACTTC. Protein product: CASSLGGVSAYEQYF. Drawing the rest from reference TRBV5-1 and TRBJ2-7, the complete variable domain is KAGVTQTPRYLIKTRGQQVTLSCSPISGHRSVSWYQQTPGQGLQFLFEYFSETQRNKGNFPGRFSGRQFSNSRSEMNVSTLELGDSALYLCASSLGGVSAYEQYFGPGTRLTVT.

The chain joins TRBV28 to TRBJ2-7; D might be TRBD1 (5 bases). The V and J ends lost 6 bases and 2 bases respectively, with 14 bases between them. This CDR3 is 14 amino acids long. CDR1 MDHEN and CDR2 SYDVKM come from the germline V gene. The CDR3 coding sequence is TGTGCCAGCAGGGGGCCAGGAATTGCCTACGAGCAGTACTTC. Residues: CASRGPGIAYEQYF.

This clonotype appeared a few times. The gene calls are TRBV5-1 and TRBJ1-1; 7 bases line up with TRBD1. The V gene end was trimmed by 2 bases and the J gene end by 2 bases; junction bases not matched to a gene: 9. CDR3 size: 16 residues. The germline V gene encodes CDR1 SGHRS and CDR2 YFSETQ. In DNA form, the CDR3 reads TGCGCCAGCAGCTTACGACCGACAGGGTCCAACACTGAAGCTTTCTTT. It translates to CASSLRPTGSNTEAFF.